These 10 T cell receptor beta chains were sequenced from one sample in a study of blood T cells in healthy people across ages. PCR was performed a second time for roughly 7 to 11 cycles using a sample-barcoded 5' primer and a J-beta primer mix. TCRdb redid the calling of the 5' RACE reads with MiXCR, one entry per CDR3 protein. The repertoire holds more than 800,000 distinct CDR3 sequences, with roughly 26% as singletons. The specimen was blood. These TCRs come from a woman of 80 years or more in good health.

This clonotype was counted between two and nine times. A clone one base away is much larger, so this may be a read error. This chain uses TRBV7-2 with TRBJ2-1; D may be TRBD2 (5 bases). The J call could be wrong; TRBJ2-7 is a better fit for the DNA end. This CDR3 spans 16 amino acids. Germline V gives CDR1 SGHTA, CDR2 FQGNSA. The CDR3 region has the DNA TGTGCCAGCAGCTTGGTACTAGTGTGGCGAAACAATGAGCAGTACTTC. Its translation: CASSLVLVWRNNEQYF.

This clonotype was recorded many times. Here the CDR3 reads CASSPQGLAGSADTQYF. As DNA, the CDR3 is TGTGCCAGCAGCCCGCAAGGACTAGCGGGGTCCGCAGATACGCAGTATTTT. The chain joins TRBV9 to TRBJ2-3, with TRBD2 matching 12 bases. Trimming removed 4 bases from V and 4 bases from J; junction bases left unmatched: 10. Germline CDR1 is SGDLS and CDR2 is YYNGEE. The CDR3 runs to 17 residues. Supplemented by reference TRBV9 and TRBJ2-3, the full variable domain reads DSGVTQTPKHLITATGQRVTLRCSPRSGDLSVYWYQQSLDQGLQFLIQYYNGEERAKGNILERFSAQQFPDLHSELNLSSLELGDSALYFCASSPQGLAGSADTQYFGPGTRLTVL.

With respect to this clonotype: A single base separates this from a much larger clone, so it may be a read error. The chain is built from TRBV15 and TRBJ2-7; the D is unclear. The length of the CDR3 is 14 residues. Germline V gives CDR1 LNHNV, CDR2 YYDKDF (reference sequence). Trimming took 0 bases from V and 7 from J, leaving 13 bases between them. The DNA for the CDR3 is TGTGCCACCAGCAGAGATACGGCGGCCAATGAGCAGTACTTC. This encodes CATSRDTAANEQYF.

Remarks on this clonotype: A read error may account for a junction end that differs from germline. The chain recombines TRBV19 with TRBJ1-6, with D unclear. The CDR3 has 9 amino acids. Germline V lookup: CDR1 LNHDA, CDR2 SQIVND (reference sequence). CDR3 nucleotides: TGCGCGGAAAGCGCACCCCTCCACTTT. It yields the protein CAESAPLHF.

This clonotype was counted between two and nine times. The chain employs TRBV6-5 and TRBJ2-1, with 10 bases identical to TRBD2. With 2 bases clipped from V and 9 bases from J, the junction kept 4 bases outside the gene matches. CDR3 size: 14 residues. CDR1 and CDR2 (germline): MNHEY, SVGAGI. The CDR3 sequence is CASSYSGGAREQFF. The CDR3 nucleotides are TGTGCCAGCAGTTACAGCGGGGGGGCCCGTGAGCAGTTCTTC.

As for this clonotype: One base away lies a much larger clone, so this may be a sequencing read error. Here the CDR3 reads CASGTGTGAEKLFF. DNA of the CDR3: TGTGCCAGCGGCACCGGGACAGGGGCCGAAAAACTGTTTTTT. This chain links TRBV7-2 with TRBJ1-4; 10 nucleotides align to TRBD1. Per the germline V gene, CDR1 is SGHTA and CDR2 is FQGNSA. This CDR3 contains 14 residues. After removal of 8 bases from V and 8 bases from J, the junction contained 8 bases not matched to a gene.

The rearrangement uses TRBV7-9 and TRBJ2-6; 8 nucleotides match TRBD1. The CDR3 runs 18 residues. Germline V CDR1 and CDR2: SEHNR, FQNEAQ (reference sequence). Germline trimming cut 5 bases from V and 0 bases from J; bases unmatched to any gene: 9. The CDR3 is CASSPRTGIPSGANVLTF. DNA for the CDR3: TGTGCCAGCAGCCCAAGGACAGGGATCCCCTCTGGGGCCAACGTCCTGACTTTC.

This chain links TRBV3-1 with TRBJ2-1; 10 positions agree with TRBD1. The CDR3 consists of 16 residues. Per the germline V gene, CDR1 is LGHDT and CDR2 is YNNKEL (reference sequence). V trimming: 4 bases; J trimming: 12 bases; junction bases outside the gene matches: 15. The CDR3 region has the DNA TGTGCCAGCAGCCTCCGGGGACAGGGGTTGAGGAGTGGGCAGTTCTTC. The encoded protein is CASSLRGQGLRSGQFF.

This clonotype was seen a few times. A single base separates this from a much larger clone, so it may be a read error. This chain joins TRBV29-1 and TRBJ2-5; D may match TRBD1 or TRBD2 (5 bases each). V was clipped by 7 bases and J by 7 bases, with 16 bases between them. CDR1 is SQVTM, CDR2 ANQGSEA, per germline. The CDR3 contains 12 residues. The CDR3 bases are TGCAGCGGTAGTACTGGGACGTGGACCCAGTACTTC. Its translation: CSGSTGTWTQYF.

V usage is TRBV20-1 and J usage is TRBJ2-7; 9 bases match TRBD1. The CDR3 has 15 residues. V lost 2 bases and J lost 2; bases outside the gene matches: 7. Per germline, CDR1 DFQATT and CDR2 SNEGSKA (reference sequence). Here the CDR3 DNA reads TGCAGTGCTAGAAGTAACAGGGGGCAGCCCTACGAGCAGTACTTC. This encodes CSARSNRGQPYEQYF.